This paragraph reports one T cell receptor (beta chain). Its antigen is unknown. The data were taken from a study of CD8 T cells in ankylosing spondylitis. Whole-study findings and limits: A CD8+ phenotype characterized the disease-linked clones, which were relatively rare in peripheral blood. Among TCR beta sequences, a motif of fewer than 10 highly homologous variants appeared characteristic of ankylosing spondylitis blood.

TCRdb reanalysed the 5' RACE reads using MiXCR and keeps one entry per CDR3 protein. The table has some 140,000 distinct CDR3 sequences, 17% seen once. Trimming stripped 5 bases from V and 3 bases from J, with 11 bases between. From germline, CDR1 is SNHLY and CDR2 FYNNEI. The CDR3 has 14 residues. The chain carries TRBV2 and TRBJ1-5; a possible D gene is TRBD1 (5 bases). Sequencing was done on a sample of blood, either unsorted or a sorted T cell fraction (not recorded which). The source is a male donor with ankylosing spondylitis. CDR3 coding DNA: TGTGCCAGCAGTCCCTCAGGGAACAATCAGCCCCAGCATTTT. Protein product: CASSPSGNNQPQHF.